Listed here are 8 T cell receptor beta chains from one sample, sequenced in a study of blood T cell repertoires in COVID-19 (TCRdb year 2020). The library was generated by the immunoSEQ multiplex PCR assay. TCRdb re-hosts the immuneACCESS table, in-frame sequences only. Its copies lack some clones; in the studies checked, an unresolved V gene accounts for under half of them, and the cause for the rest is not known. A total of about 140,000 clones appear in this sample, 75% to 85% of them only once. The ten largest clones take up 3.5% to 5.5% of the sample. The sample taken for sequencing was peripheral blood. The receptor set was obtained from a woman aged 80 or older with active or convalescent COVID-19.

In its sample, this clone was seen once. This chain links TRBV28 with TRBJ1-2, with 12 positions matching TRBD1. Germline CDR1 and CDR2: MDHEN and SYDVKM. V lost 7 bases, J lost 4 bases, and 13 bases stayed unmatched. The CDR3 is 17 residues long. The CDR3 protein is CASNSPGTGGASYGYTF. CDR3 DNA sequence: TGTGCCAGCAACAGTCCCGGGACAGGGGGCGCGAGCTATGGCTACACCTTC.

The rearrangement uses TRBV2 and TRBJ1-2; unclear D gene. CDR3 length equals 15 residues. Germline V gene lookup returns CDR1 SNHLY and CDR2 FYNNEI. Trimming took off 5 bases at V and 4 bases at J, with 17 bases between the two ends. CDR3 protein: CASSRDNSDSYGYTF. DNA for the CDR3: TGTGCCAGCAGTAGAGACAACTCGGATAGCTATGGCTACACCTTC.

This rearrangement joins TRBV10-1 to TRBJ1-2; D unclear. There are 10 residues in the CDR3. Per germline, CDR1 WNHNN and CDR2 SYGVQD (reference sequence). Trimming took 10 bases from V and 1 from J, leaving 4 bases between them. CDR3 sequence (DNA): TGCGCCACCTATAACTATGGCTACACCTTC. Amino acids: CATYNYGYTF.

This clone turned up a few times. This rearrangement joins TRBV2 to TRBJ1-3; the D gene is possibly TRBD1 (5 bases). V was pared by 6 bases and J by 2 bases, with 5 bases between. The CDR3 contains 12 residues. Germline assignment: CDR1 SNHLY and CDR2 FYNNEI. This chain's CDR3 is CASRTAGNTIYF. CDR3 sequence (DNA): TGTGCCAGCAGGACAGCTGGAAACACCATATATTTT.

The chain joins TRBV7-2 to TRBJ2-1; 7 nucleotides agree with TRBD1. The germline gives CDR1 SGHTA, CDR2 FQGNSA. Trimming cost V 5 bases and J 7 bases; bases outside gene matches: 11. The CDR3 is made up of 15 amino acids. CDR3 protein: CASSIQGTVRNEQFF. The CDR3 coding sequence is TGTGCCAGCAGCATACAGGGGACAGTAAGAAATGAGCAGTTCTTC.

The chain employs TRBV10-3 and TRBJ1-1; TRBD1 agrees at 8 bases. CDR1 is ENHRY and CDR2 is SYGVKD in the germline V gene. V lost 3 bases, J lost 4 bases, and 7 bases stayed unmatched. This CDR3 comprises 15 residues. The CDR3 sequence is CAISDQGAQATEAFF. CDR3 bases: TGTGCCATCAGTGATCAGGGGGCGCAGGCCACTGAAGCTTTCTTT.

The chain is built from TRBV3-1 (or the pseudogene TRBV3-2) and TRBJ1-2; D call uncertain. The CDR3 runs 13 residues. The germline V and J ends were trimmed by 4 bases and 2 bases, with 8 bases remaining between them. Per germline, CDR1 LGHDT and CDR2 YNNKEL (reference sequence). The CDR3 DNA sequence: TGTGCCAGCAGCCCTTCTTCCAACTATGGCTACACCTTC. This gives the protein CASSPSSNYGYTF.

For the CDR3, the DNA is TGTGCCAGCAGCTTTCCCGGACAGGGGGGCCACGAGCAGTACTTC. Translated, it gives CASSFPGQGGHEQYF. The gene calls are TRBV7-9 and TRBJ2-7; TRBD1 agrees at 10 bases. Germline CDR1 and CDR2: SEHNR and FQNEAQ (reference sequence). Losses at the gene ends were 3 bases for V and 5 bases for J; bases not matched to a gene: 7. CDR3 length: 15 residues.